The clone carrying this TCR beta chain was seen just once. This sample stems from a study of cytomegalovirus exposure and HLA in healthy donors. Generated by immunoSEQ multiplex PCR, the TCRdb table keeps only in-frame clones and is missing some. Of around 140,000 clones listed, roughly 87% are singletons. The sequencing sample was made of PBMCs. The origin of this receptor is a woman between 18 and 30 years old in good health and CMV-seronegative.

CDR3 bases: TGTGCCAGCAGCGATCGGGACTATGGTCCCTACGAGCAGTACTTC. Translated, it gives CASSDRDYGPYEQYF. The genes are TRBV5-4 and TRBJ2-7; 7 bases match TRBD2. The CDR3 spans 15 residues. From germline, CDR1 is SGHNT and CDR2 YYREEE (reference sequence). V was clipped by 4 bases and J by 2 bases; unmatched bases: 9.